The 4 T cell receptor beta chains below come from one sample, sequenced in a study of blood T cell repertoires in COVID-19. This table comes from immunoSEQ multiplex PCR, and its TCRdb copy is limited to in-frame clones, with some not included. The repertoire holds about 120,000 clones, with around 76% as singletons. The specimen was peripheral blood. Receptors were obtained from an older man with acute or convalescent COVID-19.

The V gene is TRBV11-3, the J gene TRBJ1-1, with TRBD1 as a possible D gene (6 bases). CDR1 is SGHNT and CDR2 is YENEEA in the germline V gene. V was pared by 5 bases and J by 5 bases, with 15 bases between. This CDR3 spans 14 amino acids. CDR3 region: CASSLGQIGTEAFF. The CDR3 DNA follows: TGTGCCAGCAGCCTCGGACAGATCGGTACTGAAGCTTTCTTT.

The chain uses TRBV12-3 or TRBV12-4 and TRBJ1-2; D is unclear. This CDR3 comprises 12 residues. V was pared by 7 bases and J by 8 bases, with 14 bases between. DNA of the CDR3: TGTGCCAGCAAGCTAGGAGGGTCGGGCTACACCTTC. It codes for CASKLGGSGYTF.

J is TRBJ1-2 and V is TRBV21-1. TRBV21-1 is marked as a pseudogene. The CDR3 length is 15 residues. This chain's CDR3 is CASSPKGGGRYGYTF. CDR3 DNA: TGTGCCAGCAGCCCAAAGGGAGGGGGACGCTATGGCTACACCTTC.

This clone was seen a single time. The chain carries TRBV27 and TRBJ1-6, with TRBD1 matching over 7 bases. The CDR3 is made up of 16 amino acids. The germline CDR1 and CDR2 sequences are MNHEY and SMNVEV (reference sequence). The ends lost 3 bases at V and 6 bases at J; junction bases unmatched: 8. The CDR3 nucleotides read TGTGCCAGCAGTTTGCCCCCGGGACAGCTTAATTCACCCCTCCACTTT. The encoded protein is CASSLPPGQLNSPLHF.